One and the same sample provided the 7 T cell receptor beta chains below, sequenced in a study of beta chain features in type 1 diabetes. Sequenced material consisted of expressed TCRB transcripts (all of the isolated RNA was reverse transcribed). The method was immunoSEQ multiplex PCR; TCRdb's version includes in-frame clones alone and lacks a portion of them. The data contain 200,000 to 250,000 clones, approximately 11% of them seen just once; the ten biggest clones take up approximately 1.5%. Sequences were obtained from central memory CD4+ T cells from blood. These receptors all come from a young man in good health.

This clone was detected a few times. The V call is TRBV27, the J call TRBJ2-2; possible D gene TRBD2, 6 bases. The CDR3 is 17 amino acids. V lost 3 bases and J 0 bases, leaving 14 bases between the germline ends. Per germline, CDR1 MNHEY and CDR2 SMNVEV (reference sequence). The chain's CDR3 is CASSFRRAGANTGELFF. Written as DNA, the CDR3 is TGTGCCAGCAGTTTCCGGAGGGCGGGTGCGAACACCGGGGAGCTGTTTTTT.

This clone showed up many times. The chain uses TRBV7-9 and TRBJ1-5; D possibly corresponds to TRBD1 (6 bases). CDR3 length: 15 residues. V lost 5 bases and J lost 0, with 11 bases in between. Germline V lookup: CDR1 SEHNR, CDR2 FQNEAQ (reference sequence). In DNA, the CDR3 is TGTGCCAGCAGCCGAGACAGGCTTAGCAATCAGCCCCAGCATTTT. Translating gives CASSRDRLSNQPQHF. Together with reference TRBV7-9 and TRBJ1-5, the CDR3 gives the full variable domain: DTGVSQNPRHKITKRGQNVTFRCDPISEHNRLYWYRQTLGQGPEFLTYFQNEAQLEKSRLLSDRFSAERPKGSFSTLEIQRTEQGDSAMYLCASSRDRLSNQPQHFGDGTRLSIL.

This clone was counted a few times. The chain carries TRBV29-1 and TRBJ2-1; 9 bases are shared with TRBD1. Germline loops: CDR1 SQVTM, CDR2 ANQGSEA. The CDR3 has 14 residues. V shed 3 bases, J shed 9 bases, and the junction held 9 bases outside the gene matches. The CDR3 loop reads CSVDRRQGGIEQFF. The CDR3 coding sequence is TGCAGCGTTGATCGTAGACAGGGGGGAATTGAGCAGTTCTTC.

This chain uses TRBV5-1 with TRBJ1-1; D ambiguous. Per the germline V gene, CDR1 is SGHRS and CDR2 is YFSETQ. V was trimmed by 4 bases and J by 0 bases, leaving 7 bases between them. The CDR3 has 13 residues. CDR3 nucleotides: TGCGCCAGCAGCCCGGTCATGAACACTGAAGCTTTCTTT. Translation: CASSPVMNTEAFF. Full variable domain (missing parts from reference TRBV5-1 and TRBJ1-1): KAGVTQTPRYLIKTRGQQVTLSCSPISGHRSVSWYQQTPGQGLQFLFEYFSETQRNKGNFPGRFSGRQFSNSRSEMNVSTLELGDSALYLCASSPVMNTEAFFGQGTRLTVV.

This clone was counted between two and nine times. This chain links TRBV30 with TRBJ1-3; a possible D gene is TRBD1 (6 bases). Germline V gene sequence: CDR1 GTSNPN, CDR2 SVGIG (reference sequence). The length of the CDR3 is 14 residues. The ends were cut back, 4 bases at V and 0 bases at J, with 10 bases in the middle. The CDR3 protein is CAWNQGSSGNTIYF. The CDR3 nucleotides read TGTGCCTGGAATCAGGGGAGCTCTGGAAACACCATATATTTT.

This clone was picked up a small number of times. The chain links TRBV4-1 to TRBJ2-1; no clear D. This CDR3 has 15 residues. The V gene's germline CDR1 is MGHRA and CDR2 YSYEKL. V was shortened by 0 bases and J by 2 bases, with 8 bases between the two germline ends. CDR3 DNA sequence: TGCGCCAGCAGCCAAGAAGTACACGCCTACAATGAGCAGTTCTTC. Translation gives CASSQEVHAYNEQFF.

V usage is TRBV5-1 and J usage is TRBJ2-7; weak D call: TRBD2 (5 bases). This CDR3 spans 14 amino acids. V lost 3 bases and J lost 3, with 13 bases in between. The V gene's germline CDR1 is SGHRS and CDR2 YFSETQ. The CDR3 protein is CASSSSGGGYEQYF. As DNA, the CDR3 is TGCGCCAGCAGCTCTTCAGGAGGAGGCTACGAGCAGTACTTC. The entire variable domain, with the rest obtained from reference TRBV5-1 and TRBJ2-7, is as follows: KAGVTQTPRYLIKTRGQQVTLSCSPISGHRSVSWYQQTPGQGLQFLFEYFSETQRNKGNFPGRFSGRQFSNSRSEMNVSTLELGDSALYLCASSSSGGGYEQYFGPGTRLTVT.